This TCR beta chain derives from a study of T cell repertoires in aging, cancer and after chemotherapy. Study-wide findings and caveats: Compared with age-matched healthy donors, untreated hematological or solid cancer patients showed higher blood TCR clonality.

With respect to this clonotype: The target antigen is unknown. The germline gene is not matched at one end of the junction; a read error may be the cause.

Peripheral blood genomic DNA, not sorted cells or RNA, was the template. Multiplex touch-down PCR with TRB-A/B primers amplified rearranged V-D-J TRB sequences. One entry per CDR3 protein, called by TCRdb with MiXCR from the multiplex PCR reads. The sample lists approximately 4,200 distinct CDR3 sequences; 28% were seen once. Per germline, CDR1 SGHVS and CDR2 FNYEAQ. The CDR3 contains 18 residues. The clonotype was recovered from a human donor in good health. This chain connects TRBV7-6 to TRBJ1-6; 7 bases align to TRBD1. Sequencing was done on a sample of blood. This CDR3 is CASSVGTARSRDNSALHF. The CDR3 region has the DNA TGTGCCAGCAGCGTAGGGACAGCCCGAAGTCGGGATAATTCAGCCCTCCACTTT.